The sequence of this TCR beta chain was determined in a study of CD8 T cells in Susac syndrome. This clonotype was counted between two and nine times. V lost 3 bases and J 0 bases, leaving 15 bases between the germline ends. The CDR3 spans 16 residues. CDR1 is SEHNR and CDR2 is FQNEAQ in the germline V gene (reference sequence). About 0.5 to 1 ug RNA was reverse transcribed with random hexamers. TCRdb reanalysed the immunoSEQ multiplex PCR reads using MiXCR and keeps one entry per CDR3 protein. The data contain 250,000 to 300,000 distinct CDR3 sequences, 70% to 90% of them seen just once; the ten biggest clones take up roughly 0.22%.

The sequence was obtained from a human donor with multiple sclerosis. The V call is TRBV7-9, the J call TRBJ2-7, with D unclear. The sample taken for sequencing was CD8+ T cells from PBMCs. The DNA for the CDR3 is TGTGCCAGCAGCTTGGACGCCCTTAAGAGCTCCTACGAGCAGTACTTC. Amino acids: CASSLDALKSSYEQYF.